A selection of T cell receptor beta chains follows, all from one sample in a study of cytomegalovirus exposure and HLA in healthy donors. The table came from immunoSEQ multiplex PCR; TCRdb's copy has only in-frame clones and leaves some out. The sample records about 150,000 clones, 75% being singletons. Sequencing used PBMCs. These receptors all stem from a man in his thirties or forties in good health and CMV-seronegative. Each CDR3 is given without its conserved first and last residue. The D gene is left open where the match is weak.

TRBV5-1	14	TRBJ2-7	TRBD2	ASSLDPGGSSYEQY
TRBV6-1	13	TRBJ2-2	.	ASSSQVLNTGELF
TRBV6-5	14	TRBJ1-4	.	ASSYSKGGVLGKLF
TRBV11-2	14	TRBJ2-7	TRBD2	ASSSHPRTSSYEQY
TRBV29-1	12	TRBJ2-7	TRBD1	SVLTGTAVYEQY
TRBV29-1	14	TRBJ1-1	.	SVEDPGADRNTEAF
TRBV28	14	TRBJ2-5	TRBD2	ASSSPVAGGLGTQY
TRBV19	12	TRBJ1-1	.	ASSGVGWGTEAF
TRBV4-2	13	TRBJ2-2	TRBD1	ASSPDRGLTGELF
TRBV30	11	.	.	AWSRGRGYEQY
TRBV4-1	13	TRBJ1-1	.	ASSQDVFMNTEAF
TRBV6-5	11	TRBJ2-5	.	ASSYPTEETQY
TRBV5-1	19	TRBJ2-4	TRBD2	ASSPVNGPGGRPLAKNSQY
TRBV7-2	10	TRBJ2-7	.	ASSLVHSGQY
TRBV28	9	TRBJ1-1	.	ASSTTTEAF
TRBV7-2	13	TRBJ2-3	TRBD2	ASSSTTSRQDTQY
TRBV6-4	11	TRBJ1-1	TRBD1	ASSGTENTEAF
TRBV28	11	TRBJ1-4	.	ASSLKGREKLF
TRBV7-9	10	TRBJ2-7	.	ASSPPRAGQY
TRBV29-1	12	TRBJ2-3	.	SVEGSTSTDTQY
TRBV7-9	11	.	.	ASSVNRQAEQY
TRBV5-6	14	TRBJ1-2	TRBD1	ASSIDREYGVYGYT
TRBV5-6	13	TRBJ2-7	.	ASSEEQEFSYEQY
TRBV5-1	14	TRBJ2-1	TRBD1	ASSLRQGLVLNEQF
TRBV5-4	12	TRBJ2-3	.	ASSLYRGTDTQY
TRBV14	11	TRBJ2-5	TRBD1	ASSHRGLETQY
TRBV5-1	14	TRBJ1-6	.	ASSLGAGSYNSPLH